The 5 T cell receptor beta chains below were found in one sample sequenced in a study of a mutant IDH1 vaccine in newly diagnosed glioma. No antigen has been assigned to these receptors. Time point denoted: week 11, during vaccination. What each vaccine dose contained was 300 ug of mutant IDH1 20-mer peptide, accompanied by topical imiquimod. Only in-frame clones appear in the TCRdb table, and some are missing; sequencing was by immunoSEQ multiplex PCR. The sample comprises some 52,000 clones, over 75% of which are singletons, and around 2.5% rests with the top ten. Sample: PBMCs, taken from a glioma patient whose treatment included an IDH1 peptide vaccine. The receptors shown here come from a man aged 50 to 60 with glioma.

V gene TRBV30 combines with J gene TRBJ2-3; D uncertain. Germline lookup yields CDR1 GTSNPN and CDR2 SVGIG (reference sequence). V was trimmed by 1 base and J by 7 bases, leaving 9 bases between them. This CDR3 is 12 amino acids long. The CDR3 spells CAWSESRHTQYF. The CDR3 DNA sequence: TGTGCCTGGAGTGAATCACGTCATACGCAGTATTTT.

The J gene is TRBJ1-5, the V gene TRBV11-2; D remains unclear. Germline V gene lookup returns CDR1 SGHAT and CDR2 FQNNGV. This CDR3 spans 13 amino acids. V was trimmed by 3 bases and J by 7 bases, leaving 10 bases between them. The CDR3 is CASSFSVGQPQHF. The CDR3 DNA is TGTGCCAGCAGCTTTTCGGTTGGCCAGCCCCAGCATTTT.

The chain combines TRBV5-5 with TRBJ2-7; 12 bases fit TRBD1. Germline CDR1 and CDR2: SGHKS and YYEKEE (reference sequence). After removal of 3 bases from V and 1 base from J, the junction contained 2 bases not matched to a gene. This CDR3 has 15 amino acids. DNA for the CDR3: TGTGCCAGCAGCTGGGGACAGGGGGCATCCTACGAGCAGTACTTC. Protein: CASSWGQGASYEQYF. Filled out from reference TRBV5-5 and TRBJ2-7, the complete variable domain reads DAGVTQSPTHLIKTRGQQVTLRCSPISGHKSVSWYQQVLGQGPQFIFQYYEKEERGRGNFPDRFSARQFPNYSSELNVNALLLGDSALYLCASSWGQGASYEQYFGPGTRLTVT.

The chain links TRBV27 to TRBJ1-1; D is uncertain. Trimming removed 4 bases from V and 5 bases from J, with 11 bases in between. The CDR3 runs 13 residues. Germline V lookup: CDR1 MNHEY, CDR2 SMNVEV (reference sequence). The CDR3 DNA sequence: TGTGCCAGCAGTTGGACGGCCGGGACTGAAGCTTTCTTT. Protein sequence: CASSWTAGTEAFF.

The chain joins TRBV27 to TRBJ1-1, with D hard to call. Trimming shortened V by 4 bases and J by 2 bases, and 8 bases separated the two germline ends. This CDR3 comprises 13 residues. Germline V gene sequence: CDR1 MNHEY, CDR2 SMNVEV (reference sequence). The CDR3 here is CASSSSANTEAFF. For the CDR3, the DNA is TGTGCCAGCAGTTCCTCAGCTAACACTGAAGCTTTCTTT.